This T cell receptor (beta chain) was retrieved from a study of cytomegalovirus exposure and HLA in healthy donors. PCR involved 60 Vbeta and 13 Jbeta primers. Assay: immunoSEQ multiplex PCR; the TCRdb copy retains only in-frame clones and omits some. The sample shows over 100,000 clones, 75% to 85% of them seen only once. The sample was PBMCs. The sequence was obtained from a woman in her thirties or forties in good health and CMV-seronegative.

CDR3 loop: CASSPGLEKDYEQYF. For the CDR3, the DNA is TGTGCCAGCAGCCCCGGACTCGAGAAGGATTACGAGCAGTACTTC. The chain uses TRBV28 and TRBJ2-7; D possibly corresponds to TRBD2 (5 bases). This CDR3 has 15 amino acids. Trimming took off 6 bases at V and 4 bases at J, with 19 bases between the two ends. In germline, CDR1 is MDHEN, CDR2 SYDVKM.